One sample yielded the 18 T cell receptor beta chains listed below, sequenced in a study of CD8+CD57+ T cells in acquired aplastic anemia. It was genomic DNA that served as the template for profiling TCR beta VDJ and CDR3. TCRdb analysed the reads with MiXCR anew, one entry per CDR3 protein. The data hold hundreds of thousands of distinct CDR3 sequences, with approximately 70% observed a single time. The source material was sorted CD4+, CD8+, or CD8+CD57+ T cells (not recorded which) from PBMCs. These receptor sequences come from a human donor in good health, serving as a control.

With respect to this clonotype: The CDR3 ends on some other residue instead of the conserved phenylalanine or tryptophan, so this is likely a read error. Because the CDR3's place on the DNA is in doubt, the DNA is left out and the CDR3 is given as listed by TCRdb. This chain connects TRBV20-1 to TRBJ2-5; the tabulated D call, TRBD1, remains unverified against the DNA. The CDR3 contains 10 residues when both ends are counted. Germline loops: CDR1 DFQATT, CDR2 SNEGSKA (reference sequence). The CDR3 loop is CSAPDSISYV.

J is TRBJ2-1 and V is TRBV9, with 9 positions matching TRBD1. This CDR3 region has 16 residues. V shed 0 bases, J shed 9 bases, and the junction held 10 bases outside the gene matches. Germline V lookup: CDR1 SGDLS, CDR2 YYNGEE. In DNA form, the CDR3 reads TGTGCCAGCAGCGTAGGGACAGGGGAGGCTTTCTTTGAGCAGTTCTTC. Protein product: CASSVGTGEAFFEQFF.

This clonotype was seen many times. The genes are TRBV20-1 and TRBJ2-7, with 10 positions matching TRBD1. The germline CDR1 and CDR2 sequences are DFQATT and SNEGSKA (reference sequence). The V and J ends lost 5 bases and 3 bases, in that order; junction bases with no gene match: 4. The CDR3 sequence is 13 residues long. The CDR3 is CSAPRTGGYEQYF. CDR3 coding DNA: TGCAGTGCTCCGAGGACAGGGGGCTACGAGCAGTACTTC.

This chain joins TRBV9 and TRBJ2-3; D is ambiguous. V was clipped by 1 base and J by 8 bases, with 8 bases between them. Germline CDR1 SGDLS, CDR2 YYNGEE. The CDR3 is made up of 12 amino acids. The CDR3 sequence: CASSVTRGTQYF. CDR3 coding DNA: TGTGCCAGCAGCGTAACGAGAGGTACGCAGTATTTT.

In this sample, this clonotype turned up once. This chain links TRBV29-1 with TRBJ2-6; no firm D call. V was shortened by 4 bases and J by 1 base, with 11 bases between the two germline ends. The CDR3 extends over 15 amino acids. Germline V lookup: CDR1 SQVTM, CDR2 ANQGSEA. CDR3: CSVVAGSSGANVLTF. In DNA form, the CDR3 reads TGCAGCGTTGTTGCTGGTTCGTCTGGGGCCAACGTCCTGACTTTC.

The chain recombines TRBV11-2 with TRBJ1-2; D is perhaps TRBD1 (6 bases). Germline CDR1 reads SGHAT; CDR2 reads FQNNGV. This CDR3 has 15 amino acids. V gave up 4 bases and J gave up 7 bases, with 19 bases separating them. In nucleotides, the CDR3 is TGTGCCAGCAGCTCCATAGGGGGGCTCTCGAGTGGCTACACCTTC. Amino acid sequence: CASSSIGGLSSGYTF.

Regarding this clonotype: The junction departs from germline at one end; a sequencing error may be responsible. The V and J genes are TRBV9 and TRBJ1-4; D is undetermined. The CDR3 totals 13 residues. Germline CDR1 and CDR2: SGDLS and YYNGEE. CDR3 loop: CASSQGLNEGLFF. The CDR3 nucleotides are TGCGCCAGCAGCCAAGGCCTCAATGAAGGGCTGTTTTTT.

Notes on this clonotype: This likely comes from a read error, as the CDR3 has no conserved phenylalanine or tryptophan at its end. Because the CDR3's place on the DNA is in doubt, the DNA is left out and the CDR3 is given as listed by TCRdb. V usage is TRBV20-1 and J usage is TRBJ2-5; the D segment call TRBD2 is taken from the table without a DNA check. From its first to its last residue, the CDR3 has 10 amino acids. Germline V gives CDR1 DFQATT, CDR2 SNEGSKA (reference sequence). Here the CDR3 reads CSAGHAFQTI.

Of note for this clonotype: At one end the junction does not follow the germline gene, possibly because of a read error. The rearrangement uses TRBV20-1 and TRBJ1-2; TRBD1 is a possible D gene (6 bases). CDR3 size: 14 residues. Germline lookup yields CDR1 DFQATT and CDR2 SNEGSKA (reference sequence). As DNA, the CDR3 is TGCAGTGCCTCAGCAGGGGAAGCTCTGGGTGGCTGCACCTTC. Its translation: CSASAGEALGGCTF.

The V call is TRBV7-3, the J call TRBJ1-1, with D possibly TRBD1 on 6 matching bases. Per germline, CDR1 SGHTA and CDR2 FQGTGA. The CDR3 contains 14 residues. Deletions cut 6 bases from V and 2 bases from J, with 13 bases between. The chain's CDR3 is CASSRGGGNTEAFF. In nucleotides, the CDR3 is TGTGCCAGCAGTCGCGGGGGGGGCAACACTGAAGCTTTCTTT.

The chain employs TRBV6-2 or TRBV6-3 and TRBJ2-5, with unresolved D. The J call may be faulty, since TRBJ2-7 better matches the DNA end. The CDR3 is made up of 13 amino acids. From germline, CDR1 is MNHEY and CDR2 SVGEGT. CDR3 protein: CASSYVPPYEQYF. Written as DNA, the CDR3 is TGTGCCAGCAGTTACGTACCGCCTTACGAGCAGTACTTC.

The chain joins TRBV9 to TRBJ1-2, with D possibly TRBD1 on 5 matching bases. The length of the CDR3 is 15 residues. Trimming took off 1 base at V and 7 bases at J, with 17 bases between the two ends. Germline V gene sequence: CDR1 SGDLS, CDR2 YYNGEE. CDR3 sequence reads: CASSVLGTDTLGYTF. Here the CDR3 DNA reads TGTGCCAGCAGCGTATTGGGGACGGACACGCTTGGCTACACCTTC.

The chain has TRBV5-5 and TRBJ1-5, with D perhaps matching TRBD1 (5 bases). The germline V and J ends were trimmed by 0 bases and 5 bases, with 27 bases remaining between them. Germline loops: CDR1 SGHKS, CDR2 YYEKEE (reference sequence). The CDR3 is 20 residues long. CDR3 nucleotides: TGTGCCAGCAGCTTGGGTCGAACAGGTGGTTCGCGCTCGTATGATCAGCCCCAGCATTTT. Its translation: CASSLGRTGGSRSYDQPQHF. Supplemented by reference TRBV5-5 and TRBJ1-5, the full variable domain reads DAGVTQSPTHLIKTRGQQVTLRCSPISGHKSVSWYQQVLGQGPQFIFQYYEKEERGRGNFPDRFSARQFPNYSSELNVNALLLGDSALYLCASSLGRTGGSRSYDQPQHFGDGTRLSIL.

The chain couples TRBV15 to TRBJ2-7, with TRBD1 as a possible D gene (6 bases). The CDR3 contains 15 residues. V lost 2 bases and J 7 bases, leaving 18 bases between the germline ends. Germline V gene lookup returns CDR1 LNHNV and CDR2 YYDKDF (reference sequence). The CDR3 region is CATSRRNREDYEQYF. The CDR3 coding sequence is TGTGCCACCAGCAGAAGGAACAGGGAAGACTATGAGCAGTACTTC.

Note on this clonotype: The missing conserved phenylalanine or tryptophan at the end of this CDR3 makes a read error likely. The DNA is left out, because the CDR3 cannot be placed on it with certainty; the CDR3 is given as TCRdb lists it. The chain carries TRBV7-6 and TRBJ1-6; TRBD1 is the table's D call and was not checked against the DNA. Germline V gives CDR1 SGHVS, CDR2 FNYEAQ. Termini included, the CDR3 measures 13 amino acids. The CDR3 protein is CASRAGWGQETQY.

This clonotype was seen only a few times. The chain links TRBV30 to TRBJ1-3; no reliable D call. Trimming took off 3 bases at V and 0 bases at J, with 12 bases between the two ends. The CDR3 is 15 residues long. The germline V gene encodes CDR1 GTSNPN and CDR2 SVGIG (reference sequence). DNA for the CDR3: TGTGCCTGGAGGACTCTGACTAGCTCTGGAAACACCATATATTTT. Protein sequence: CAWRTLTSSGNTIYF.

Many counts were recorded for this clonotype. The rearrangement links TRBV6-6 to TRBJ1-3; 8 nucleotides line up with TRBD1. Germline CDR1 MNHNY, CDR2 SVGAGI (reference sequence). V shed 5 bases, J shed 4 bases, and the junction held 10 bases outside the gene matches. This CDR3 is built from 16 residues. The CDR3, as DNA: TGTGCCAGCAGTGGGGACAGGCCCATAGCGGGAAACACCATATATTTT. The encoded protein is CASSGDRPIAGNTIYF.

The rearrangement uses TRBV7-3 and TRBJ1-2; no definite D call. This CDR3 has 17 residues. Germline V CDR1 and CDR2: SGHTA, FQGTGA. V was shortened by 2 bases and J by 1 base, with 17 bases between the two germline ends. CDR3 sequence: CASSLVIAPGSNYGYTF. The CDR3, as DNA: TGTGCCAGCAGCTTAGTCATTGCTCCGGGGAGTAACTATGGCTACACCTTC. Based on the CDR3 plus reference TRBV7-3 and TRBJ1-2, the full variable domain is GAGVSQTPSNKVTEKGKYVELRCDPISGHTALYWYRQSLGQGPEFLIYFQGTGAADDSGLPNDRFFAVRPEGSVSTLKIQRTERGDSAVYLCASSLVIAPGSNYGYTFGSGTRLTVV.